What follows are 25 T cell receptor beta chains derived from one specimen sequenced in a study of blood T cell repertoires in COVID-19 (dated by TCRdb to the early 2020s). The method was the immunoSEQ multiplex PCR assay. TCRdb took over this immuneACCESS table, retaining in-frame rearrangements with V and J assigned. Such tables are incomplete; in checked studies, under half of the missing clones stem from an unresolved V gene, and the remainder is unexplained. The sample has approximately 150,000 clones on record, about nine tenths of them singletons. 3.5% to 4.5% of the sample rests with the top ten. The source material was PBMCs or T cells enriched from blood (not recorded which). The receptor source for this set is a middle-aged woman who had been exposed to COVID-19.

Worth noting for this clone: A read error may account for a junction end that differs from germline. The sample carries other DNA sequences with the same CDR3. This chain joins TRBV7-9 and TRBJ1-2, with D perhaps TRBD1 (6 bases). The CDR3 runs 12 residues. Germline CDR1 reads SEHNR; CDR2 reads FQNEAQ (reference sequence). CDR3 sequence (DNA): TGTGCTAGCAGCTTACAGGGTGGTGGCTACACCTTC. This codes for CASSLQGGGYTF. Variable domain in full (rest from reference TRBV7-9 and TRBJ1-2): DTGVSQNPRHKITKRGQNVTFRCDPISEHNRLYWYRQTLGQGPEFLTYFQNEAQLEKSRLLSDRFSAERPKGSFSTLEIQRTEQGDSAMYLCASSLQGGGYTFGSGTRLTVV.

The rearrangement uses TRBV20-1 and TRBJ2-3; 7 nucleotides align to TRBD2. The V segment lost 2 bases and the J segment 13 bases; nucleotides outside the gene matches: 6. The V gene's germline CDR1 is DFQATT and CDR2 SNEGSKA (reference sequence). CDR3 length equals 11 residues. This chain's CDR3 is CSARRSGEEYF. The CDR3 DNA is TGCAGTGCTAGAAGGAGCGGGGAGGAGTATTTT.

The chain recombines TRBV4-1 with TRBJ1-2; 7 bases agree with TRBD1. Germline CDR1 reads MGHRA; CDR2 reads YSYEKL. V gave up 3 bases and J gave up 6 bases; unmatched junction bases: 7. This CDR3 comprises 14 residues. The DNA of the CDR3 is TGCGCCAGCAGCCATCCCAGACAGGGCGATGGCTACACCTTC. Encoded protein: CASSHPRQGDGYTF.

The CDR3 protein is CSVRGQSLYEQYF. CDR3 in DNA: TGCAGCGTCCGAGGACAGAGCCTCTACGAGCAGTACTTC. The V gene is TRBV29-1, the J gene TRBJ2-7; possible D gene TRBD1, 6 bases. Per the germline V gene, CDR1 is SQVTM and CDR2 is ANQGSEA. There are 13 residues in the CDR3. Trimming took 6 bases from V and 3 from J, leaving 15 bases between them.

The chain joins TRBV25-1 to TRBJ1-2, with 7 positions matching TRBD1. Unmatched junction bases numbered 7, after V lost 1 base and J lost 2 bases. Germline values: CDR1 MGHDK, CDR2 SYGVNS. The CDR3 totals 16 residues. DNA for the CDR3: TGTGCCAGCAGTGAATTGGGGTCAGGGGGAAACTATGGCTACACCTTC. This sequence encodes CASSELGSGGNYGYTF.

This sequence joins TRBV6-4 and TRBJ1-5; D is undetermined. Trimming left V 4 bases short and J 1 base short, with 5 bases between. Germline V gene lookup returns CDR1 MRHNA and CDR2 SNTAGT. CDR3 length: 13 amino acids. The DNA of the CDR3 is TGTGCCAGCAGTGCACAGAGCAATCAGCCCCAGCATTTT. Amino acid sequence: CASSAQSNQPQHF.

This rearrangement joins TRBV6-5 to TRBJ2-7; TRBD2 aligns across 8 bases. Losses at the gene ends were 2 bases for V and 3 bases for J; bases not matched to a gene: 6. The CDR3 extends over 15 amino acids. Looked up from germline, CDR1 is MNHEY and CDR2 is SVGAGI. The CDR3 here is CASSYSLAGRYEQYF. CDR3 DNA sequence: TGTGCCAGCAGTTACAGTCTAGCGGGTCGCTACGAGCAGTACTTC.

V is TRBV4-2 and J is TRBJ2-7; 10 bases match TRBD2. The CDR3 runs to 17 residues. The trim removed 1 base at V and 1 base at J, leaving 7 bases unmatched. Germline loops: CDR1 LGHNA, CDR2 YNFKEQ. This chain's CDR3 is CASSQVHRTSGSYEQYF. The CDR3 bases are TGTGCCAGCAGCCAAGTACATAGGACTAGCGGATCCTACGAGCAGTACTTC.

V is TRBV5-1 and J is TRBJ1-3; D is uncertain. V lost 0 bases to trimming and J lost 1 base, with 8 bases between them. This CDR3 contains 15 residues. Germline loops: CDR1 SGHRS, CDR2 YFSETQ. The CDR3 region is CASSLAGYSGNTIYF. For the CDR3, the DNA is TGCGCCAGCAGCTTGGCCGGGTATTCTGGAAACACCATATATTTT. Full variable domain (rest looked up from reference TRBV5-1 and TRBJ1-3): KAGVTQTPRYLIKTRGQQVTLSCSPISGHRSVSWYQQTPGQGLQFLFEYFSETQRNKGNFPGRFSGRQFSNSRSEMNVSTLELGDSALYLCASSLAGYSGNTIYFGEGSWLTVV.

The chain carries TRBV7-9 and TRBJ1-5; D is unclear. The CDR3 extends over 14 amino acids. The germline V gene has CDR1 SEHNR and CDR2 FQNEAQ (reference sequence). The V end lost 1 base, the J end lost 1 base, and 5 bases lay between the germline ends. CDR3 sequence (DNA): TGTGCCAGCAGCTTAGGGGCAAGCAATCAGCCCCAGCATTTT. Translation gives CASSLGASNQPQHF.

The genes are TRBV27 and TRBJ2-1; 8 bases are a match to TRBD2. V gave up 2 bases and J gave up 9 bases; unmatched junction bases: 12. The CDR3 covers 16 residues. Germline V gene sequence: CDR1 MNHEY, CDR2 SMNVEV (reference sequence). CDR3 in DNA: TGTGCCAGCAGTTTACGTCTTGCGGGAGGTCGTGGTGAGCAGTTCTTC. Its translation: CASSLRLAGGRGEQFF.

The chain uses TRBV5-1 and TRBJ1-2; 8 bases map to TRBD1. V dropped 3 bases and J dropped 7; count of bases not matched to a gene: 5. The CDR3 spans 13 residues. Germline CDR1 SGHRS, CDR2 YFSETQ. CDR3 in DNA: TGCGCCAGCAGCTCCACGGACAGGGTTGGCTACACCTTC. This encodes CASSSTDRVGYTF.

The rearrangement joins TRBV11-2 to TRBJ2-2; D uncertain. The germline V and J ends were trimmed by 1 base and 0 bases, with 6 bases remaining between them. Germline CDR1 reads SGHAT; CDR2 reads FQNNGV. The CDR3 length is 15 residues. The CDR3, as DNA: TGTGCCAGCAGCTTAGGACTCGCGAACACCGGGGAGCTGTTTTTT. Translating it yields CASSLGLANTGELFF.

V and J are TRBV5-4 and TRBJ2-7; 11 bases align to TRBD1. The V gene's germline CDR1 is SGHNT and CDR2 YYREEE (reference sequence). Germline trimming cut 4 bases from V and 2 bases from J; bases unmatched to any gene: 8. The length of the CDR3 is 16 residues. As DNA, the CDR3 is TGTGCCAGCAGCGCTCTATCGGGACAGGGGGCCTACGAGCAGTACTTC. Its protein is CASSALSGQGAYEQYF.

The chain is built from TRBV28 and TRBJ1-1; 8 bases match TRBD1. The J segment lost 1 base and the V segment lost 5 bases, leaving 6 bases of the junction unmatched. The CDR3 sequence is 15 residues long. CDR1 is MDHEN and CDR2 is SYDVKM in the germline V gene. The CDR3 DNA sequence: TGTGCCAGCAGTCCTTCGGGACAGGAGAACACTGAAGCTTTCTTT. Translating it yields CASSPSGQENTEAFF.

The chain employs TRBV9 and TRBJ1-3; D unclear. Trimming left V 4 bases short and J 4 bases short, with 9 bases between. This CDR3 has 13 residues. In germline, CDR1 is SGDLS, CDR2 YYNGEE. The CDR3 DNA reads TGTGCCAGCAGCCGCGAGAGGGGAAACACCATATATTTT. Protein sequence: CASSRERGNTIYF.

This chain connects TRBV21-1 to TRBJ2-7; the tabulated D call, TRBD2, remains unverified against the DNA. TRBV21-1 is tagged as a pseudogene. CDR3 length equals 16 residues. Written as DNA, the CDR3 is TGTGCCAGCAGCATACTAGCTTTGAGACTCATCTACGAGCAGTACTTC. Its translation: CASSILALRLIYEQYF.

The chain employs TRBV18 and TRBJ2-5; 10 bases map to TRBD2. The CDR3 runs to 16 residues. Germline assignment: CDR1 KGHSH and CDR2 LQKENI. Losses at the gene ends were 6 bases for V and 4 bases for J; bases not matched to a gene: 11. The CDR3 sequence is CASSGSLAGGGETQYF. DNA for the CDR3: TGTGCCAGCTCGGGAAGCTTAGCGGGAGGAGGAGAGACCCAGTACTTC.

The chain's CDR3 is CASSYRDTGELFF. CDR3 DNA sequence: TGTGCCAGCAGCTACCGGGACACCGGGGAGCTGTTTTTT. V usage is TRBV3-1 (or the pseudogene TRBV3-2) and J usage is TRBJ2-2; D remains unclear. Trimming removed 5 bases from V and 3 bases from J, with 7 bases in between. The CDR3 spans 13 residues. The germline V gene has CDR1 LGHDT and CDR2 YNNKEL (reference sequence).

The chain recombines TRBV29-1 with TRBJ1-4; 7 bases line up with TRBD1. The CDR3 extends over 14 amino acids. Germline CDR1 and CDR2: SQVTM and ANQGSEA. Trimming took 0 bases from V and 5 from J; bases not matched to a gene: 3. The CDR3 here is CSVEEGTANEKLFF. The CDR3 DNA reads TGCAGCGTTGAAGAGGGGACAGCGAATGAAAAACTGTTTTTT.

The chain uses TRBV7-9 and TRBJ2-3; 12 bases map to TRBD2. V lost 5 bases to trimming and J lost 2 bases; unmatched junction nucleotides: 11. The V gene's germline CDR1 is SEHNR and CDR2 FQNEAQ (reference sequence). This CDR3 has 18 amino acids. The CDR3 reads CASSRLPPSGRVTDTQYF. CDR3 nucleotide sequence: TGTGCCAGCAGCCGACTCCCCCCTAGCGGGAGGGTCACAGATACGCAGTATTTT.

The CDR3 loop is CASSLDGVDTEAFF. In DNA form, the CDR3 reads TGCGCCAGCAGCTTGGACGGGGTGGACACTGAAGCTTTCTTT. The chain recombines TRBV5-1 with TRBJ1-1; D uncertain. This CDR3 has 14 residues. V was pared by 0 bases and J by 3 bases, with 9 bases between. Germline V gives CDR1 SGHRS, CDR2 YFSETQ.

The CDR3 is CASRSGTRRTDTQYF. The CDR3 DNA reads as TGTGCCAGCAGGTCCGGGACTAGGCGCACAGATACGCAGTATTTT. The gene calls are TRBV2 and TRBJ2-3; 8 bases match TRBD2. Looked up from germline, CDR1 is SNHLY and CDR2 is FYNNEI. The V and J ends lost 6 bases and 1 base, in that order; junction bases with no gene match: 6. The CDR3 is 15 amino acids.

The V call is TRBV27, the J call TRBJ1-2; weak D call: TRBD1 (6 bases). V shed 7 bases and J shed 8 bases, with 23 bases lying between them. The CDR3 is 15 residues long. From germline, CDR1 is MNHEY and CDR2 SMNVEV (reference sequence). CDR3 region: CASTLSQQGVGGYTF. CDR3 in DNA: TGTGCCAGCACCTTAAGTCAACAGGGTGTGGGCGGCTACACCTTC.

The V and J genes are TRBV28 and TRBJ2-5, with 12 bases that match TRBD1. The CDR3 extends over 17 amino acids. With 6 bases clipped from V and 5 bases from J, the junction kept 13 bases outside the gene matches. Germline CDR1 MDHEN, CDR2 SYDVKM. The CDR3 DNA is TGTGCCAGCAGCAGGGACAGGGGGCGCGTATGGGACGAGACCCAGTACTTC. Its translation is CASSRDRGRVWDETQYF.